The TCR beta chain described here comes from a study of T cell repertoires in cytomegalovirus infection. Background on the study: Signatures in public TCR beta sequences pointed to both CMV infection and matching HLA type.

One entry per CDR3 protein results from TCRdb running MiXCR on the reads. The repertoire consists of roughly 70,000 distinct CDR3 sequences, with roughly 20% occurring once and the leading ten covering roughly 63%. From germline, CDR1 is SGHTA and CDR2 FQGNSA. The CDR3 sequence is 14 residues long. J gave up 2 bases and V 0 bases, and 1 base lay outside the gene matches. This clonotype was seen at least ten times. The antigen is not known. The receptor was derived from a human donor in good health (CMV status not recorded). Some clones in this sample may be carry-over from other donors' samples. The genes are TRBV7-2 and TRBJ2-7; TRBD1 matches 7 bases. The sequenced sample was CD8+ T cells from cultured PBMCs, obtained from culture after CMV antigen stimulation. Written as DNA, the CDR3 is TGTGCCAGCAGCTTAGCGGGGACAGCCTACGAGCAGTACTTC. Protein product: CASSLAGTAYEQYF.